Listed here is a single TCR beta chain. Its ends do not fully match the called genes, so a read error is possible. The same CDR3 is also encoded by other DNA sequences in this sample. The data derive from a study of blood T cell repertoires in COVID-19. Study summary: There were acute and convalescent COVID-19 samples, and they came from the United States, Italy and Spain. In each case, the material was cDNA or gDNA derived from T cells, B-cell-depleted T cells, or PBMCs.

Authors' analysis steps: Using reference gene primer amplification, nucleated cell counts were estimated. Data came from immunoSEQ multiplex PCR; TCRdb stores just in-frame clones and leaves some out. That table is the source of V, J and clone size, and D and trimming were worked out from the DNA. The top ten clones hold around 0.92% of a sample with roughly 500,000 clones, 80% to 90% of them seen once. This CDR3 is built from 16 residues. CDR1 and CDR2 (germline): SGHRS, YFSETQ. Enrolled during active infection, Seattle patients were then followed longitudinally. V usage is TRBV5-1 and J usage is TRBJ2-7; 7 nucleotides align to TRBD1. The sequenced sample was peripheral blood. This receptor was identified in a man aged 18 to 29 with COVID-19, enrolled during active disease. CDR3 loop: CASSLGQVDEGYEQYF. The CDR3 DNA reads TGCGCCAGCAGCTTAGGACAGGTAGACGAGGGGTACGAGCAGTACTTT.